This record concerns one T cell receptor (beta chain) sequence. Profiled with immunoSEQ multiplex PCR; TCRdb holds only in-frame clones, not every one. This table has a few hundred thousand clones, over 90% appearing once. Time point defined: blood from clinic visit 5 months post-surgery; TSC patient then seizure free. The sequenced cases were selected for having the highest brain T cell transcript signatures. The data are from a study of brain T cells in children with intractable seizures. The ends were cut back, 2 bases at V and 7 bases at J, with 11 bases in the middle. CDR3 length: 13 residues. This chain connects TRBV12-3 or TRBV12-4 to TRBJ1-2; D unresolved. This TCR was recovered from a boy in the first two years of life with tuberous sclerosis and intractable seizures. The sequencing used peripheral blood, collected less than 6 months after surgery. CDR3 loop: CASSLRAISGYTF. CDR3 sequence (DNA): TGTGCCAGCAGTTTAAGGGCGATTTCTGGCTACACCTTC.